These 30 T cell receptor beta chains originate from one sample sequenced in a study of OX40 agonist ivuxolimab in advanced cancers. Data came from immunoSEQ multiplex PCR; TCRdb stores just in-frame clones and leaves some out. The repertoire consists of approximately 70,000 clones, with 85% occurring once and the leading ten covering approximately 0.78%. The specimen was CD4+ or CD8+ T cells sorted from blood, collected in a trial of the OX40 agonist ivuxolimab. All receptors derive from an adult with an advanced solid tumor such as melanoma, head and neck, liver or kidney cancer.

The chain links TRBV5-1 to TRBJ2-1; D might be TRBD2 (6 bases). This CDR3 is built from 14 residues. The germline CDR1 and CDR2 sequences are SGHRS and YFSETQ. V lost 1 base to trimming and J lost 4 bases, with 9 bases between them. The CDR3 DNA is TGCGCCAGCAGCTTGTACGGGGGTTACAATGAGCAGTTCTTC. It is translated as CASSLYGGYNEQFF.

The chain's CDR3 is CAIKGEQDSPLHF. As DNA, the CDR3 is TGTGCCATCAAGGGGGAACAGGATTCACCCCTCCACTTT. The rearrangement joins TRBV10-3 to TRBJ1-6, with D perhaps TRBD1 (6 bases). Germline CDR1 reads ENHRY; CDR2 reads SYGVKD. Trimming shortened V by 7 bases and J by 8 bases, and 12 bases separated the two germline ends. The CDR3 sequence is 13 residues long.

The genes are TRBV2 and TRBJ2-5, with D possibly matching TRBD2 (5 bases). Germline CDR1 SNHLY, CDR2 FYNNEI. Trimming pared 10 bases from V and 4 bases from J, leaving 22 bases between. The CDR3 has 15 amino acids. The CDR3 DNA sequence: TGTGCCACGGTCCCACTAGATCCAGCCCGAGAGACCCAGTACTTC. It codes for CATVPLDPARETQYF.

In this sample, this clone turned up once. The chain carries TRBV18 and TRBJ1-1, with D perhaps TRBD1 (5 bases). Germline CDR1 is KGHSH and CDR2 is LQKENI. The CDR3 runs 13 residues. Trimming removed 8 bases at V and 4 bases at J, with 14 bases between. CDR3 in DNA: TGTGCCAGCACCCCCCAGGGTGGCACTGAAGCTTTCTTT. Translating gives CASTPQGGTEAFF.

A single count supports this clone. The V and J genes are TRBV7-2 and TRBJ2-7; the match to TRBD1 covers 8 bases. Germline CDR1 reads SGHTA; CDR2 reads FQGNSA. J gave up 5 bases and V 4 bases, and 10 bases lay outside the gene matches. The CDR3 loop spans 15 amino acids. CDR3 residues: CASSSQTGVYNEQYF. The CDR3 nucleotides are TGTGCCAGCAGCTCTCAGACAGGGGTGTACAACGAGCAGTACTTC.

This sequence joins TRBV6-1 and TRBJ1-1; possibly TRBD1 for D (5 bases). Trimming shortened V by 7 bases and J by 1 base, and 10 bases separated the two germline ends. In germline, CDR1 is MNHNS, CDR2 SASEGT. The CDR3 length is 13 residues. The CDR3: CASTGTANTEAFF. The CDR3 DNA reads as TGTGCCAGCACTGGGACGGCGAACACTGAAGCTTTCTTT.

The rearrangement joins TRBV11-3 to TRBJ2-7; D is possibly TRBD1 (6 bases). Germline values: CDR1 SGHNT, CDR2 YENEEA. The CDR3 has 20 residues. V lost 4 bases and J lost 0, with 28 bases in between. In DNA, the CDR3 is TGTGCCAGCAGCTCGCCATGGCAGGGGAGAGAAAGACCGTTCTCCTACGAGCAGTACTTC. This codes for CASSSPWQGRERPFSYEQYF.

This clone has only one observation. The CDR3 loop is CASSVLAGGRETQYF. DNA of the CDR3: TGTGCCAGCAGTGTACTAGCGGGGGGCCGGGAGACCCAGTACTTC. The chain couples TRBV2 to TRBJ2-5; TRBD2 matches 12 bases. Germline CDR1 reads SNHLY; CDR2 reads FYNNEI. V dropped 4 bases and J dropped 5; count of bases not matched to a gene: 5. This CDR3 has 15 residues. The complete variable domain, with remaining parts taken from reference TRBV2 and TRBJ2-5, reads EPEVTQTPSHQVTQMGQEVILRCVPISNHLYFYWYRQILGQKVEFLVSFYNNEISEKSEIFDDQFSVERPDGSNFTLKIRSTKLEDSAMYFCASSVLAGGRETQYFGPGTRLLVL.

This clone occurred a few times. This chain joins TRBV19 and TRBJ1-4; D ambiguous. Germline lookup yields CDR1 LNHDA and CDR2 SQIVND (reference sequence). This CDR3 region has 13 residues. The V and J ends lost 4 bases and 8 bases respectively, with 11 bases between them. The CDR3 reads CASSRTPAEKLFF. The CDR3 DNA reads TGTGCCAGTAGTAGGACCCCGGCGGAAAAACTGTTTTTT.

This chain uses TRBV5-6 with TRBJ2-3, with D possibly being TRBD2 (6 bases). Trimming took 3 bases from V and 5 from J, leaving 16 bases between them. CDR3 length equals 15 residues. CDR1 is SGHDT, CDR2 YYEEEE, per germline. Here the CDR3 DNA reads TGTGCCAGCAGCTCAAGTGGGGAGGTAAAAGATACGCAGTATTTT. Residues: CASSSSGEVKDTQYF.

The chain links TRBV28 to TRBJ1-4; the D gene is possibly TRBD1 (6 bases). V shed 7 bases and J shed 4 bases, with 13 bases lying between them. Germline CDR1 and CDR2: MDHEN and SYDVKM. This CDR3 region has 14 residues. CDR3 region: CASTIGQLNEKLFF. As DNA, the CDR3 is TGTGCCAGCACCATTGGACAGCTTAATGAAAAACTGTTTTTT.

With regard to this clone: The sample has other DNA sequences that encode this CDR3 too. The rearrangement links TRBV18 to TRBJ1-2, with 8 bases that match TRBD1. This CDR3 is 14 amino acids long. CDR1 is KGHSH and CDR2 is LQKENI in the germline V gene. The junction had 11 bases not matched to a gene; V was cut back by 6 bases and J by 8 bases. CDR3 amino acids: CASSPGQGSDGYTF. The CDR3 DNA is TGTGCCAGCTCCCCCGGACAGGGCTCGGACGGCTACACCTTC.

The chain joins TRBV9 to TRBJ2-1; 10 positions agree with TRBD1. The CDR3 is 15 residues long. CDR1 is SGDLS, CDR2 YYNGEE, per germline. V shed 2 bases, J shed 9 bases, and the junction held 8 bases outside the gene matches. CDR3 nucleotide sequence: TGTGCCAGCAGCGTCGACCGGGACAGGGGAGGTGAGCAGTTCTTC. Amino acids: CASSVDRDRGGEQFF.

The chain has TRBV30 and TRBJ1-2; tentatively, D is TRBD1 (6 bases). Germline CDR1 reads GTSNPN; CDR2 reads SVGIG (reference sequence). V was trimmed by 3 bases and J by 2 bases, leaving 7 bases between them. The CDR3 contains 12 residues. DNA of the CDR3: TGTGCCTGGAGGGGGGCGAACTATGGCTACACCTTC. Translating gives CAWRGANYGYTF.

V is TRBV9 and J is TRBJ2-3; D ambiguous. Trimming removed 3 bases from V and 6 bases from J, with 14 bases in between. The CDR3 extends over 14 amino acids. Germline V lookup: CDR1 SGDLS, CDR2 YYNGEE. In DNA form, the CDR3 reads TGTGCCAGCAGCGACTTTGCTTCCGGGGATACGCAGTATTTT. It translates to CASSDFASGDTQYF. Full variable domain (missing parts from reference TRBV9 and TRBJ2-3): DSGVTQTPKHLITATGQRVTLRCSPRSGDLSVYWYQQSLDQGLQFLIQYYNGEERAKGNILERFSAQQFPDLHSELNLSSLELGDSALYFCASSDFASGDTQYFGPGTRLTVL.

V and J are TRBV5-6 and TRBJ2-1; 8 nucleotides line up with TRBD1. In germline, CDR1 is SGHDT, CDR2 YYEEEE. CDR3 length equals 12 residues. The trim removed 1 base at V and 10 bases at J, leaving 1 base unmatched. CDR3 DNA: TGTGCCAGCAGCTTGTGGGACAGGGAGCAGTTCTTC. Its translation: CASSLWDREQFF.

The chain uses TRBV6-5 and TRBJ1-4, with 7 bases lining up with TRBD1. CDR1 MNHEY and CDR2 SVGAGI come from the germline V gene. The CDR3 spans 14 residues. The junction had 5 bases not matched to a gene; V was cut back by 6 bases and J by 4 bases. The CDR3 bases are TGTGCCAGCAGCCGGGGACAGCGTAATGAAAAACTGTTTTTT. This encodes CASSRGQRNEKLFF.

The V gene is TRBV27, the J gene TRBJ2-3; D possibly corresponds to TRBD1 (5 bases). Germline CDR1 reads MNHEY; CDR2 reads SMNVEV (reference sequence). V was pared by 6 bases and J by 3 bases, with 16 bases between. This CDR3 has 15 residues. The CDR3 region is CASSLAGRRTDTQYF. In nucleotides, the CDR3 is TGTGCCAGCAGCCTCGCAGGGCGTAGGACAGATACGCAGTATTTT.

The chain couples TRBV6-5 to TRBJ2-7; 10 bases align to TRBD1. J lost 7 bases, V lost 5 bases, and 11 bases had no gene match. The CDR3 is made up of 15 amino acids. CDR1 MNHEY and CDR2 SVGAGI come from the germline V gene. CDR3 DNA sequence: TGTGCCAGCAGTAAATTCCGACAGGGGGCAGGGGAGCAGTACTTC. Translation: CASSKFRQGAGEQYF.

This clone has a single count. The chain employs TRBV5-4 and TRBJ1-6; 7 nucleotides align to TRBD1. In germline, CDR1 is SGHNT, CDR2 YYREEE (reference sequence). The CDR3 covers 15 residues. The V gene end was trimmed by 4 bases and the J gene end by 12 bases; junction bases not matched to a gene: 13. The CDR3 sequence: CASSPTWQGGGPLHF. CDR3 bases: TGTGCCAGCAGCCCGACGTGGCAGGGGGGGGGACCCCTCCACTTT.

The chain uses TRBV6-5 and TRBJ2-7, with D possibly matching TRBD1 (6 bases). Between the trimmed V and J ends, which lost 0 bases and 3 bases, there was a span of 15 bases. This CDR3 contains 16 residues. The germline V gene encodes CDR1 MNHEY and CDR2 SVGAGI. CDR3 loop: CASSYSTAQGLYEQYF. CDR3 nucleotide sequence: TGTGCCAGCAGTTACTCGACGGCACAGGGCCTCTACGAGCAGTACTTC.

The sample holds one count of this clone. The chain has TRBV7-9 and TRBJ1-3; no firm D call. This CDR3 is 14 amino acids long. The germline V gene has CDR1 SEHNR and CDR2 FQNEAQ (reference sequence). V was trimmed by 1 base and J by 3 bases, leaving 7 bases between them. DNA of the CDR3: TGTGCCAGCAGCTTAGGAAGCTTTGGAAACACCATATATTTT. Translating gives CASSLGSFGNTIYF.

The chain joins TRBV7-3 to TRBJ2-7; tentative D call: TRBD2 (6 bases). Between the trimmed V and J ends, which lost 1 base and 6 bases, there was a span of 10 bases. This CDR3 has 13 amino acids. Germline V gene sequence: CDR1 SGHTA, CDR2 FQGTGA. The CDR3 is CASSLNPGGEQYF. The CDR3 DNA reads TGTGCCAGCAGCTTAAACCCCGGGGGCGAGCAGTACTTC.

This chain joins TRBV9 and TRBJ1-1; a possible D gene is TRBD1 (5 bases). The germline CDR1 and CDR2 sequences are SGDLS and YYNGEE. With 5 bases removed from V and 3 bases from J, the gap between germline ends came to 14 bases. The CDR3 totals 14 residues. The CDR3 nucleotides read TGTGCCAGCAGTTATCTTATAGGGGACACTGAAGCTTTCTTT. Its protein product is CASSYLIGDTEAFF.

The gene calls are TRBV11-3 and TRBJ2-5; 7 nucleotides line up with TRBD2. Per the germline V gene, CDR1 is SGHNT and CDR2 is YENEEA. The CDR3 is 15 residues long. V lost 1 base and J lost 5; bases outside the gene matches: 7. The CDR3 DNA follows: TGTGCCAGCAGCTTAGGCGGGAGTGACTGGGAGACCCAGTACTTC. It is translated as CASSLGGSDWETQYF. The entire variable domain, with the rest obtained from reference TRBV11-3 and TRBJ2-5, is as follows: EAGVVQSPRYKIIEKKQPVAFWCNPISGHNTLYWYLQNLGQGPELLIRYENEEAVDDSQLPKDRFSAERLKGVDSTLKIQPAELGDSAVYLCASSLGGSDWETQYFGPGTRLLVL.

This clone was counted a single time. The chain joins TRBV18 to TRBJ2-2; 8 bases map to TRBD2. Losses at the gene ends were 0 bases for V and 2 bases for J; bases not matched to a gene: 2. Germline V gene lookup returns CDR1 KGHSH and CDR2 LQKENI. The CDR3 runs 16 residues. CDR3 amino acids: CASSPPLAVNTGELFF. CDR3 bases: TGTGCCAGCTCACCACCACTAGCGGTCAACACCGGGGAGCTGTTTTTT.

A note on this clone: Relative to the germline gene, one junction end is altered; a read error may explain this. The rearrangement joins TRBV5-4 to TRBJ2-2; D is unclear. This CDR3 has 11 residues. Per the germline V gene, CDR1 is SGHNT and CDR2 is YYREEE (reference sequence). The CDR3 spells CASSQTGELFF. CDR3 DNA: TGCGCCAGCAGCCAAACCGGGGAGCTGTTTTTT.

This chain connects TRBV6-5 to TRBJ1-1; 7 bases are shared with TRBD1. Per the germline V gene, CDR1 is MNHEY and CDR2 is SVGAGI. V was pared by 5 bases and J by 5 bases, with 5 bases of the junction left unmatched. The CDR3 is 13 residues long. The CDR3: CASSERGRTEAFF. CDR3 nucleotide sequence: TGTGCCAGCAGTGAAAGGGGGCGAACTGAAGCTTTCTTT.

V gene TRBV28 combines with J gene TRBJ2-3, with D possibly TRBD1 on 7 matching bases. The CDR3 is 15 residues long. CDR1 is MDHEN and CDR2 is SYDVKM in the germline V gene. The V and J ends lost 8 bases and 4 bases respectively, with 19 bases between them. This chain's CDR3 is CASWGATGDPDTQYF. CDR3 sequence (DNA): TGTGCCAGCTGGGGGGCAACAGGGGACCCAGATACGCAGTATTTT.

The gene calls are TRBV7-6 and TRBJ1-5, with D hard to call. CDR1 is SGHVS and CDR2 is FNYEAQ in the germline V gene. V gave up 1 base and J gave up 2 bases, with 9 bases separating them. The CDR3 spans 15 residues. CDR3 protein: CASSLGQSGNQPQHF. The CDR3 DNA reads TGTGCCAGCAGCTTAGGTCAGTCGGGCAATCAGCCCCAGCATTTT.